The clone carrying this TCR beta chain was recorded a few times. Germline V lookup: CDR1 GTSNPN, CDR2 SVGIG (reference sequence). The CDR3 sequence is 9 residues long. The V end was cut by 5 bases, the J end by 8 bases, with 6 bases between. No fewer than 6 million PBMCs went into each sample. The sample belongs to a study of blood T cells in healthy people across ages. For the second PCR, which ran for about 6 to 12 cycles, a sample-barcoded 5' primer and a J-beta primer mix were used. TCRdb itself ran the 5' RACE reads through MiXCR, one entry per CDR3 protein. The sample has 700,000 or so distinct CDR3 sequences; around two fifths are singletons.

This receptor was identified in an elderly man in good health. The chain uses TRBV30 and TRBJ1-2; no definite D call. Sample: blood. The CDR3, as DNA: TGTGCCTGGGAGGAGGGCTACACCTTC. Translated: CAWEEGYTF.